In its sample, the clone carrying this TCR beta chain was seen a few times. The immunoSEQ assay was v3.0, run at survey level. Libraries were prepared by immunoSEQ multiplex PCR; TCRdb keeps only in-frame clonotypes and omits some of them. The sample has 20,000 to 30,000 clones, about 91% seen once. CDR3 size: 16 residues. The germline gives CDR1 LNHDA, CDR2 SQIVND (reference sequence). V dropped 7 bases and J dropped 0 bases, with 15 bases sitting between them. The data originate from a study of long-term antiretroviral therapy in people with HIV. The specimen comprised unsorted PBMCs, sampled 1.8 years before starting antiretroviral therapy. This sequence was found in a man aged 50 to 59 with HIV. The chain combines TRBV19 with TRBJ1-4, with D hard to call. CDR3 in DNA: TGTGCCAGTACCGGTTCGGGCCTCCCAACTAATGAAAAACTGTTTTTT. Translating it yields CASTGSGLPTNEKLFF.